One and the same sample provided the 9 T cell receptor beta chains below, sequenced in a study of control samples from healthy donors and cancer patients. Repertoires were generated with immunoSEQ multiplex PCR, while TCRdb's copy carries only in-frame clones and drops some. Of around 180,000 clones listed, 88% are singletons. The specimen sequenced was blood. Every receptor here comes from a woman aged 25-40 years in good health.

This clone was seen a single time. This chain joins TRBV6-1 and TRBJ1-2; D gene ambiguous. CDR3 length equals 13 residues. V was shortened by 2 bases and J by 4 bases, with 8 bases between the two germline ends. Germline V gives CDR1 MNHNS, CDR2 SASEGT. The CDR3 sequence: CASSEQVLYGYTF. As DNA, the CDR3 is TGTGCCAGCAGTGAACAGGTCCTCTATGGCTACACCTTC.

The V gene is TRBV6-2 or TRBV6-3, the J gene TRBJ2-1; 9 bases are a match to TRBD2. Germline CDR1 is MNHEY and CDR2 is SVGEGT. The CDR3 contains 14 residues. J lost 7 bases, V lost 5 bases, and 6 bases had no gene match. This CDR3 reads CASSLWRGGNEQFF. CDR3 sequence (DNA): TGTGCCAGCAGTCTCTGGCGGGGGGGAAATGAGCAGTTCTTC.

The chain combines TRBV5-6 with TRBJ2-7, with D perhaps matching TRBD1 (6 bases). Germline CDR1 reads SGHDT; CDR2 reads YYEEEE. The CDR3 has 15 amino acids. V lost 2 bases and J 7 bases, leaving 19 bases between the germline ends. The CDR3 bases are TGTGCCAGCAGCTTACCGGGGACAAGCTGGTCAGAGCAGTACTTC. Its protein is CASSLPGTSWSEQYF.

The chain combines TRBV19 with TRBJ2-1, with TRBD2 matching over 8 bases. V was pared by 3 bases and J by 6 bases, with 4 bases of the junction left unmatched. The V gene's germline CDR1 is LNHDA and CDR2 SQIVND (reference sequence). The length of the CDR3 is 14 residues. In nucleotides, the CDR3 is TGTGCCAGTAGTATCGGGGGGGAGCTCAATGAGCAGTTCTTC. It codes for CASSIGGELNEQFF.

The rearrangement joins TRBV2 to TRBJ1-2; D is uncertain. Per the germline V gene, CDR1 is SNHLY and CDR2 is FYNNEI. The germline V and J ends were trimmed by 4 bases and 5 bases, with 5 bases remaining between them. This CDR3 region has 11 residues. CDR3 residues: CASSARYGYTF. CDR3 nucleotides: TGTGCCAGCAGTGCCAGATATGGCTACACCTTC. The complete variable domain, with remaining parts taken from reference TRBV2 and TRBJ1-2, reads EPEVTQTPSHQVTQMGQEVILRCVPISNHLYFYWYRQILGQKVEFLVSFYNNEISEKSEIFDDQFSVERPDGSNFTLKIRSTKLEDSAMYFCASSARYGYTFGSGTRLTVV.

The chain has TRBV3-1 (or the pseudogene TRBV3-2) and TRBJ2-7; 7 bases align to TRBD2. The CDR3 is 12 residues long. Losses at the gene ends were 5 bases for V and 9 bases for J; bases not matched to a gene: 7. Germline loops: CDR1 LGHDT, CDR2 YNNKEL (reference sequence). CDR3 nucleotides: TGTGCCAGCAGCGACACGGGACTAAGGCAGTACTTC. It translates to CASSDTGLRQYF.

The chain has TRBV6-2 or TRBV6-3 and TRBJ2-3; TRBD1 matches 7 bases. The junction had 10 bases not matched to a gene; V was cut back by 4 bases and J by 3 bases. Germline V gene data show CDR1 as MNHEY and CDR2 as SVGEGT. The CDR3 length is 16 residues. The CDR3 loop reads CASSSGQAILTDTQYF. CDR3 in DNA: TGTGCCAGCAGTTCTGGACAGGCCATTCTTACAGATACGCAGTATTTT.

The chain carries TRBV6-1 and TRBJ2-5; TRBD2 aligns across 7 bases. CDR3 length: 16 residues. Germline lookup yields CDR1 MNHNS and CDR2 SASEGT. The V gene end was trimmed by 2 bases and the J gene end by 0 bases; junction bases not matched to a gene: 6. The CDR3 loop reads CASSELLATYQETQYF. In nucleotides, the CDR3 is TGTGCCAGCAGTGAATTACTAGCGACGTACCAAGAGACCCAGTACTTC.

This clone was detected only a few times. This chain connects TRBV18 to TRBJ1-6, with TRBD1 matching over 11 bases. The V gene's germline CDR1 is KGHSH and CDR2 LQKENI. The length of the CDR3 is 15 residues. The trim removed 1 base at V and 9 bases at J, leaving 2 bases unmatched. The CDR3 here is CASSPQGTGGSPLHF. CDR3 nucleotide sequence: TGTGCCAGCTCACCACAAGGGACAGGGGGTTCACCCCTCCACTTT.